This T cell receptor beta chain comes out of a study of molecular identifiers for immune sequencing clone quantification. Across the whole study: In replicates, the authors split RNA from roughly 18,000 or 92,000 naive CD8 cells five ways and sequenced four.

TCRdb reprocessed the PCR reads with MiXCR, giving one entry per CDR3 protein. The profile shows over 600,000 distinct CDR3 sequences, about 20% of them singletons. For naive CD8 T cells, sorting used the CD8+CD4-CCR7+CD45RA+ phenotype. Regarding the study as a whole: Highly expanded clone sizes could be underestimated by identical TCR molecules that share a barcode.

The table lists this clonotype with a few counts. What it binds is not known. This clonotype originated in a human donor in good health. Some libraries in this study had Jurkat cell RNA spiked in. The sequenced sample was naive CD8+ T cells from blood, with Jurkat cell RNA spiked in. Subset given: FACS-sorted CD8+CD4-CCR7+CD45RA+ naive T cells.

The CDR3 region is CASTLNRGSNTGELFF. The CDR3 DNA reads as TGTGCCAGTACCCTAAACAGGGGATCGAACACCGGGGAGCTGTTTTTT. The chain recombines TRBV19 with TRBJ2-2; 7 bases line up with TRBD1. Germline CDR1 and CDR2: LNHDA and SQIVND (reference sequence). The CDR3 runs to 16 residues. V lost 7 bases to trimming and J lost 0 bases; unmatched junction nucleotides: 8.